These 9 T cell receptor beta chains were all obtained from the same sample, sequenced in a study of T cell changes during pregnancy in multiple sclerosis. Assay: immunoSEQ multiplex PCR; the TCRdb copy retains only in-frame clones and omits some. The data show some 47,000 clones, approximately 92% seen once. Here the sequenced sample was CD8+ T cells from peripheral blood mononuclear cells, taken in the second trimester of pregnancy. The receptors here all came from a female donor with multiple sclerosis, enrolled in a pregnancy study.

V and J are TRBV27 and TRBJ2-7; D may be TRBD2 (5 bases). CDR3 length: 17 residues. V was pared by 5 bases and J by 0 bases, with 20 bases between. The germline gives CDR1 MNHEY, CDR2 SMNVEV (reference sequence). The CDR3 bases are TGTGCCAGCAGTCAAACCCCCCCTAGCTTTCCCTCCTACGAGCAGTACTTC. Its translation: CASSQTPPSFPSYEQYF.

This sequence joins TRBV25-1 and TRBJ1-5, with D uncertain. CDR1 and CDR2 (germline): MGHDK, SYGVNS. CDR3 length equals 14 residues. V gave up 0 bases and J gave up 6 bases, with 9 bases separating them. CDR3 in amino acids: CASSEYEGGQPQHF. CDR3 coding DNA: TGTGCCAGCAGTGAATATGAGGGCGGTCAGCCCCAGCATTTT.

The chain uses TRBV4-2 and TRBJ1-2; D call uncertain. Per germline, CDR1 LGHNA and CDR2 YNFKEQ. Trimming took 2 bases from V and 4 from J, leaving 8 bases between them. This CDR3 is built from 13 residues. In nucleotides, the CDR3 is TGTGCCAGCAGCCAATCCGGGATCTATGGCTACACCTTC. Its protein is CASSQSGIYGYTF.

The rearrangement joins TRBV9 to TRBJ2-1, with 8 bases lining up with TRBD2. Germline values: CDR1 SGDLS, CDR2 YYNGEE. The junction had 4 bases not matched to a gene; V was cut back by 0 bases and J by 5 bases. The CDR3 has 15 amino acids. CDR3 residues: CASSVGAGGHNEQFF. In nucleotides, the CDR3 is TGTGCCAGCAGCGTAGGTGCGGGGGGACACAATGAGCAGTTCTTC.

The V gene is TRBV30, the J gene TRBJ2-6; D is undetermined. CDR3 length: 15 amino acids. The germline CDR1 and CDR2 sequences are GTSNPN and SVGIG (reference sequence). With 1 base removed from V and 2 bases from J, the gap between germline ends came to 9 bases. Written as DNA, the CDR3 is TGTGCCTGGAGTGCCCGCCCGGCTGGGGCCAACGTCCTGACTTTC. Its translation: CAWSARPAGANVLTF.

The chain carries TRBV6-4 and TRBJ2-1, with D possibly matching TRBD2 (7 bases). CDR3 size: 15 residues. The V end was cut by 4 bases, the J end by 8 bases, with 18 bases between. Per germline, CDR1 MRHNA and CDR2 SNTAGT. CDR3 DNA sequence: TGTGCCAGCAGTGTTGCGGGGGCCACCCCCCATGAGCAGTTCTTC. Translating gives CASSVAGATPHEQFF.

The chain links TRBV5-1 to TRBJ2-2; D is ambiguous. From germline, CDR1 is SGHRS and CDR2 YFSETQ. The CDR3 spans 15 residues. Trimming removed 3 bases at V and 10 bases at J, with 19 bases between. Here the CDR3 DNA reads TGCGCCAGCAGCTGGGCACCCCTTCTTCCCGCGGAGCTGTTTTTT. This gives the protein CASSWAPLLPAELFF.

The sample holds one count of this clone. V is TRBV4-1 and J is TRBJ1-1; no definite D call. The CDR3 length is 13 residues. Trimming took off 1 base at V and 6 bases at J, with 9 bases between the two ends. Germline lookup yields CDR1 MGHRA and CDR2 YSYEKL. CDR3 sequence: CASSQGFEPEAFF. CDR3 nucleotide sequence: TGCGCCAGCAGCCAAGGATTTGAGCCTGAAGCTTTCTTT.

This clone was counted once. The identical CDR3 is also encoded by other nucleotide sequences in the sample. This rearrangement joins TRBV4-1 to TRBJ1-5; unclear D gene. V lost 1 base and J lost 5, with 6 bases in between. This CDR3 region has 13 residues. The germline CDR1 and CDR2 sequences are MGHRA and YSYEKL. CDR3 nucleotide sequence: TGCGCCAGCAGCCAAGGCGTCGATCAGCCCCAGCATTTT. Its translation: CASSQGVDQPQHF.